This T cell receptor beta chain was sequenced during a study of Ad26.COV2.S vaccination and SARS-CoV-2 variants. The treatment denotes: about 20 received Ad26.COV2.S at low or high dose, single or two shots; about 5 received placebo; per-sample allocation not given. Each sample was drawn 63 days after the first injection (of vaccine or placebo). To note about this clone: No antigen is known for it. The same CDR3 can be traced to other DNA sequences in this sample.

Study-level points and caveats: It was vaccine recipients, not placebo recipients, who had the higher spike-specific TCR breadth. After vaccination, substantial breadth of spike-specific CD8+ and CD4+ responses was reported. Recipients of vaccine and of placebo showed similar breadth of their non-spike TCR repertoires.

This CDR3 has 15 residues. The germline V gene has CDR1 LNHNV and CDR2 YYDKDF (reference sequence). The junction had 7 bases not matched to a gene; V was cut back by 0 bases and J by 7 bases. Here immunoSEQ multiplex PCR was the method, and the copy in TCRdb shows in-frame clones only, minus some. The profile shows roughly 300,000 clones, around 90% of them singletons. The sequence derives from a person between 18 and 60 years old who received the Ad26.COV2.S COVID-19 vaccine or a placebo. The sequencing here drew on peripheral blood, taken in a trial of Ad26.COV2.S vaccine versus placebo. This chain uses TRBV15 with TRBJ2-7; TRBD2 aligns across 9 bases. CDR3 amino acids: CATSRDRAGGREQYF. CDR3 coding DNA: TGTGCCACCAGCAGAGATAGAGCGGGGGGTCGAGAGCAGTACTTC.